Each of the 2 T cell receptor beta chains below was sequenced from the same sample in a study of T cell repertoires in cytomegalovirus infection. Using its own MiXCR run on the reads, TCRdb lists one record per CDR3 protein. This table has about 110,000 distinct CDR3 sequences, around 30% appearing once. The antigens for these receptors are not known. The source was CD8+ T cells from cultured PBMCs, collected from culture after CMV antigen stimulation. The source of these receptors is a human donor in good health (CMV status not recorded). Some clones in this sample may be carry-over from other donors' samples.

The rearrangement joins TRBV6-5 to TRBJ2-1; 9 bases are a match to TRBD1. This CDR3 contains 15 residues. Germline V CDR1 and CDR2: MNHEY, SVGAGI. J lost 7 bases, V lost 8 bases, and 12 bases had no gene match. CDR3 in amino acids: CASQNRDRVGNEQFF. The DNA of the CDR3 is TGTGCCAGCCAAAACCGGGACAGGGTTGGTAATGAGCAGTTCTTC.

This clonotype has at least ten counts. The chain recombines TRBV6-1 with TRBJ1-1; D is possibly TRBD1 (5 bases). V was trimmed by 6 bases and J by 2 bases, leaving 22 bases between them. This CDR3 has 17 amino acids. CDR1 is MNHNS, CDR2 SASEGT, per germline. Written as DNA, the CDR3 is TGTGCCAGCAGACCCGAGTGGTTACGGGGGGGTAACACTGAAGCTTTCTTT. Translating gives CASRPEWLRGGNTEAFF.